Listed below are T cell receptor beta chains from one sample, sequenced in a study of metastatic and nonmetastatic thyroid tumors. TCRdb re-clonotyped the PCR reads through MiXCR. The table records tens of thousands of clones, 20% to 25% of them present only once. Sequencing input: adjacent normal tissue. Receptors originate from a female donor with papillary thyroid cancer or a benign thyroid nodule (not recorded which). Some clones in this sample may be carry-over from other donors' samples. CDR3s include the opening cysteine and the closing phenylalanine or tryptophan. Fields, in order: clone size, D gene, CDR3 length, V gene, J gene, CDR3 protein, CDR3 DNA. A D gene is named only where the DNA matches it firmly. Some rows have no size entry. The others give once, few or many, or a class for an expanded clone.

size: many; D: TRBD1; length: 13; V: TRBV20-1; J: TRBJ2-1; CDR3: CSAPGQAYNEQFF; DNA: TGCAGTGCTCCGGGACAGGCCTACAATGAGCAGTTCTTC
size: .; D: TRBD1; length: 15; V: TRBV20-1; J: TRBJ2-7; CDR3: CSAREGTGGSYEQYF; DNA: TGCAGTGCTAGAGAAGGGACAGGGGGCTCCTACGAGCAGTACTTC
size: many; D: .; length: 15; V: TRBV5-5; J: TRBJ1-2; CDR3: CASSLEAEANYGYTF; DNA: TGTGCCAGCAGCTTGGAGGCGGAAGCTAACTATGGCTACACCTTC
size: .; D: .; length: 13; V: TRBV28; J: TRBJ1-5; CDR3: CASSLTWREPQHF; DNA: TGTGCCAGCAGTTTGACATGGAGGGAACCCCAGCATTTT
size: many; D: TRBD2; length: 17; V: TRBV18; J: TRBJ2-1; CDR3: CASSPQGTSGSKNEQFF; DNA: TGTGCCAGCTCACCTCAGGGAACTAGCGGGTCGAAGAATGAGCAGTTCTTC
size: few; D: TRBD1; length: 14; V: TRBV12-3/TRBV12-4; J: TRBJ2-5; CDR3: CARSPHRGRETQYF; DNA: TGTGCCCGCAGCCCGCACAGGGGACGGGAGACCCAGTACTTC
size: .; D: TRBD2; length: 14; V: TRBV27; J: TRBJ2-7; CDR3: CASSWGGGPREQYF; DNA: TGTGCCAGCAGCTGGGGGGGAGGGCCACGGGAGCAGTACTTC
size: many; D: TRBD1; length: 17; V: TRBV3-1; J: TRBJ1-1; CDR3: CASSPWGDRLMNTEAFF; DNA: TGTGCCAGCAGCCCGTGGGGGGACAGGCTCATGAACACTGAAGCTTTCTTT
size: few; D: TRBD1; length: 15; V: TRBV5-6; J: TRBJ1-3; CDR3: CASSWDRVSGNTIYF; DNA: TGTGCCAGCAGCTGGGACAGGGTCTCTGGAAACACCATATATTTT
size: many; D: .; length: 15; V: TRBV4-1; J: TRBJ2-3; CDR3: CASSQEGGRTDTQYF; DNA: TGCGCCAGCAGCCAAGAGGGGGGACGCACAGATACGCAGTATTTT
size: .; D: .; length: 16; V: TRBV10-1; J: TRBJ1-2; CDR3: CATYTHHRALNYGYTF; DNA: TGCGCCACATACACTCACCACAGGGCACTTAACTATGGCTACACCTTC
size: .; D: TRBD2; length: 15; V: TRBV28; J: TRBJ2-7; CDR3: CASTPSPGGAYEQYF; DNA: TGTGCCAGCACCCCCAGCCCGGGAGGTGCCTACGAGCAGTACTTC
size: .; D: .; length: 11; V: TRBV24-1; J: TRBJ2-3; CDR3: CATRSGETQYF; DNA: TGTGCCACCCGGAGTGGAGAAACGCAGTATTTT
size: .; D: .; length: 15; V: TRBV9; J: TRBJ2-2; CDR3: CASSGTGGGPGSCFF; DNA: .
size: few; D: TRBD1; length: 15; V: TRBV25-1; J: TRBJ1-2; CDR3: CASSDPGQGNYGYTF; DNA: TGTGCCAGCAGTGACCCAGGACAGGGTAACTATGGCTACACCTTC
size: many; D: .; length: 15; V: TRBV7-9; J: TRBJ2-1; CDR3: CASSLEGTRGDEQFF; DNA: TGCGCCAGCAGCTTAGAGGGTACCCGAGGCGATGAGCAGTTCTTC
size: many; D: TRBD2; length: 15; V: TRBV7-2; J: TRBJ2-7; CDR3: CASSFFAGGGYEQYF; DNA: TGTGCCAGCAGCTTTTTTGCCGGGGGGGGGTACGAGCAGTACTTC
size: many; D: .; length: 14; V: TRBV2; J: TRBJ2-2; CDR3: CARSVLGRSRELFF; DNA: TGTGCCAGATCCGTTCTGGGCCGGTCTAGGGAGCTGTTTTTT
size: many; D: TRBD2; length: 14; V: TRBV19; J: TRBJ2-2; CDR3: CASSGGRLVGELFF; DNA: TGTGCCAGTAGTGGCGGGAGGTTAGTCGGGGAGCTGTTTTTT
size: many; D: .; length: 15; V: TRBV11-2; J: TRBJ2-7; CDR3: CASSLDVGTGGEQYF; DNA: TGTGCCAGCAGCTTAGATGTCGGGACTGGGGGAGAGCAGTACTTC
size: many; D: TRBD1; length: 15; V: TRBV9; J: TRBJ1-5; CDR3: CASSVAPQGDQPQHF; DNA: TGTGCCAGCAGCGTAGCCCCCCAGGGGGATCAGCCCCAGCATTTT
size: once; D: TRBD2; length: 16; V: TRBV20-1; J: TRBJ2-3; CDR3: CSARGGASGSSDMQYF; DNA: TGCAGTGCTAGAGGAGGGGCTAGCGGGAGCTCAGATATGCAGTATTTT
size: many; D: .; length: 13; V: TRBV7-2; J: TRBJ1-6; CDR3: CASSLERESPLHF; DNA: TGTGCCAGCAGCTTAGAGAGGGAGTCACCCCTCCACTTT
size: many; D: .; length: 12; V: TRBV11-3; J: TRBJ1-1; CDR3: CASSLVPTEAFF; DNA: TGTGCCAGCAGCTTAGTACCGACTGAAGCTTTCTTT
size: few; D: .; length: 12; V: TRBV12-3/TRBV12-4; J: TRBJ2-7; CDR3: CASSPEVGEQYF; DNA: TGTGCCAGTAGTCCGGAGGTCGGCGAGCAGTACTTC
size: many; D: TRBD1; length: 12; V: TRBV30; J: TRBJ1-2; CDR3: CAARQGYYGYTF; DNA: TGTGCCGCCCGACAGGGCTACTATGGCTACACCTTC
size: .; D: .; length: 14; V: TRBV27; J: TRBJ2-1; CDR3: CAGGGRDEVNDQFF; DNA: TGTGCCGGAGGCGGCAGGGACGAGGTCAATGATCAGTTCTTC
size: few; D: .; length: 13; V: TRBV12-3/TRBV12-4; J: TRBJ2-1; CDR3: CASSFPGDDEQFF; DNA: TGTGCCAGCAGTTTTCCGGGGGATGATGAGCAGTTCTTC
size: few; D: .; length: 12; V: TRBV6-1; J: TRBJ1-3; CDR3: CTGKHYGNTIYF; DNA: TGTACCGGCAAGCACTATGGAAACACCATATATTTT
size: many; D: TRBD2; length: 14; V: TRBV20-1; J: TRBJ2-1; CDR3: CSASSGSGGNEQFF; DNA: TGCAGTGCTAGCTCTGGTAGCGGGGGAAATGAGCAGTTCTTC
size: .; D: .; length: 12; V: TRBV12-3/TRBV12-4; J: TRBJ2-1; CDR3: CASSFAYNEYFF; DNA: TGTGCCAGCAGTTTCGCCTACAATGAGTATTTCTTC
size: medium-sized; D: .; length: 15; V: TRBV6-1; J: TRBJ1-2; CDR3: CASSEHSGRGYGYTF; DNA: TGTGCCAGCAGTGAACACAGCGGCAGGGGCTATGGCTACACCTTC
size: .; D: .; length: 13; V: TRBV10-3; J: TRBJ1-5; CDR3: CAMSNSGNLPQHF; DNA: TGTGCCATGAGCAACTCCGGCAATCTGCCCCAGCATTTT
size: many; D: .; length: 15; V: TRBV19; J: TRBJ2-7; CDR3: CASSSDPMSSYEQYF; DNA: TGTGCCAGTTCTAGCGACCCCATGAGCTCCTACGAGCAGTACTTC
size: many; D: TRBD1; length: 14; V: TRBV6-5; J: TRBJ2-5; CDR3: CASSYSRGLETQYF; DNA: TGTGCCAGCAGTTATAGTAGGGGGCTGGAGACCCAGTACTTC
size: .; D: TRBD1; length: 15; V: TRBV20-1; J: TRBJ1-4; CDR3: CSATRDSGTNEKLFF; DNA: TGCAGTGCTACCAGGGACAGCGGTACTAATGAAAAACTGTTTTTT
size: many; D: TRBD1; length: 15; V: TRBV9; J: TRBJ2-2; CDR3: CASSRQGGDTGELFF; DNA: TGTGCCAGCAGCCGACAGGGTGGGGACACCGGGGAGCTGTTTTTT
size: many; D: TRBD2; length: 12; V: TRBV11-3; J: TRBJ2-2; CDR3: CASSFSAGGLFF; DNA: TGTGCCAGCAGCTTTTCCGCGGGGGGGCTGTTTTTT
size: .; D: .; length: 14; V: TRBV7-8; J: TRBJ2-3; CDR3: CASSPRRDTVTQYF; DNA: TGTGCCAGCAGCCCCCGTAGGGACACAGTTACGCAGTATTTT
size: .; D: .; length: 11; V: TRBV2; J: TRBJ2-7; CDR3: CASSRNYEQYF; DNA: TGTGCCAGCAGTCGAAATTACGAGCAGTACTTC
size: .; D: .; length: 13; V: TRBV4-3; J: TRBJ1-2; CDR3: CASSQAGGVGYTF; DNA: TGCGCCAGCAGCCAGGCGGGAGGGGTAGGCTACACCTTC